These T cell receptor beta chains were read from a single sample in a study of T-cell memory formation after mild COVID-19. TCRdb independently ran MiXCR on the 5' RACE reads; one entry per CDR3 protein. Among roughly 160,000 distinct CDR3 sequences listed, approximately 10% were seen once. Sequenced input: PBMCs or a T cell subset sorted from them (not recorded which). The receptors originated from a young man who had mild COVID-19 (a few samples of this study predate the infection). Cell type and time point are not known. Each CDR3 is given with its conserved first and last residue. The D gene is left open where the match is weak. Some rows have no size entry. The others give once, few or many, or a class for an expanded clone.

clone_size j_call d_call v_call cdr3_nt cdr3_aa
NA TRBJ2-1 TRBD2 TRBV20-1 TGCAGTGCTAGGCGGGAGGGGGCACTGTTCTTC CSARREGALFF
NA TRBJ1-5 NA TRBV7-9 TGTGCCAGCAGCTTAGCAGGGGCCGATCAGCCCCAGCATTTT CASSLAGADQPQHF
few TRBJ1-2 NA TRBV11-2 TGTGCCAGCAGCTCTACCTCTGGCTATGGCTACACCTTC CASSSTSGYGYTF
NA TRBJ1-3 TRBD1 TRBV14 TGTGCCAGCAGCCCGTTGGGACAGAACTCTGGAAACACCATATATTTT CASSPLGQNSGNTIYF
NA TRBJ1-4 TRBD1 TRBV5-6 TGTGCCAGCAGCTTGGAAGGGGGACAGGGAGGAGAAAAACTGTTTTTT CASSLEGGQGGEKLFF
many TRBJ1-5 NA TRBV6-5 TGTGCCAGCAGTTACGGGCAGGGGCGGCAGCCCCAGCATTTT CASSYGQGRQPQHF
NA TRBJ1-5 NA TRBV28 TGTGCCAGCAGATCCCCGACCGCGCCCCAGCATTTT CASRSPTAPQHF
few TRBJ2-5 NA TRBV5-1 TGCGCCAGCAGCTTGGCAGGCATCCATGAAGAGACCCAGTACTTC CASSLAGIHEETQYF
few TRBJ2-6 TRBD1 TRBV6-5 TGTGCCAGCAGACGACAGGGTGGAAGAGCCAACGTCCTGACTTTC CASRRQGGRANVLTF
NA TRBJ2-7 TRBD2 TRBV6-2/TRBV6-3 TGTGCCAGCAGTTACTCCTACCATTTTAGCGGGAGTTACGAGCAGTACTTC CASSYSYHFSGSYEQYF
few TRBJ1-2 NA TRBV5-1 TGCGCCAGCAGCTTGAATCCGGCGACGGTATCAGGCTACACCTTC CASSLNPATVSGYTF
few TRBJ1-2 TRBD1 TRBV6-5 TGTGCCAGCAGCTTAGACAGGGACTATAACTATGGCTACACCTTC CASSLDRDYNYGYTF
many TRBJ2-1 NA TRBV29-1 TGCAGCTTCGGGGCGGCGGGGACGGGCAATGAGCAGTTCTTC CSFGAAGTGNEQFF
NA TRBJ1-1 NA TRBV20-1 TGCAGTGCCAGACCCTACACTGAAGCTTTCTTT CSARPYTEAFF
many TRBJ1-6 TRBD1 TRBV7-9 TGTGCCAGCAGCTACTTGGGACAGGGGAATTCACCCCTCCACTTT CASSYLGQGNSPLHF
NA TRBJ2-1 NA TRBV9 TGTGCCAGCAGCGTAGTAGGAGCCCGAGGACACAATGAGCAGTTCTTC CASSVVGARGHNEQFF
NA TRBJ2-1 NA TRBV27 TGTGCCAGCAGTTTAGGGGGGTTCTACAATGAGCAGTTCTTC CASSLGGFYNEQFF
NA TRBJ2-3 TRBD1 TRBV27 TGTGCCAGCAGTTCCCTTCCCAGGACAGGGTACACAGATACGCAGTATTTT CASSSLPRTGYTDTQYF
NA TRBJ1-1 TRBD1 TRBV6-2/TRBV6-3 TGTGCCAGCAGTGACCTCGGACAGGGCCGGAGCACTGAAGCTTTCTTT CASSDLGQGRSTEAFF
NA TRBJ1-2 TRBD1 TRBV20-1 TGCAGTGCTAGAGGCAGGGGGCAGGCCTATGGCTACACCTTC CSARGRGQAYGYTF
few TRBJ1-1 NA TRBV5-1 TGCGCCAGCAGGTCAAGGGAGAACACTGAAGCTTTCTTT CASRSRENTEAFF